This TCR beta chain was recorded in a study of cytomegalovirus exposure and HLA in healthy donors. The PCR made use of 60 Vbeta and 13 Jbeta primers. The method was immunoSEQ multiplex PCR; TCRdb's version includes in-frame clones alone and lacks a portion of them. The top ten hold 2% to 2.5% of the sample, which has just over 150,000 clones, about 88% seen once. CDR3 size: 16 residues. Looked up from germline, CDR1 is SEHNR and CDR2 is FQNEAQ (reference sequence). V shed 5 bases, J shed 4 bases, and the junction held 9 bases outside the gene matches. The chain uses TRBV7-9 and TRBJ1-3, with 9 nucleotides matching TRBD1. Sequenced: PBMCs. This clonotype originated in a man between 18 and 35 years old in good health and CMV-seropositive. The CDR3 DNA follows: TGTGCCAGCAGCGGAACCGGGACAGGGTACGGAAACACCATATATTTT. Protein sequence: CASSGTGTGYGNTIYF. Based on the CDR3 plus reference TRBV7-9 and TRBJ1-3, the full variable domain is DTGVSQNPRHKITKRGQNVTFRCDPISEHNRLYWYRQTLGQGPEFLTYFQNEAQLEKSRLLSDRFSAERPKGSFSTLEIQRTEQGDSAMYLCASSGTGTGYGNTIYFGEGSWLTVV.